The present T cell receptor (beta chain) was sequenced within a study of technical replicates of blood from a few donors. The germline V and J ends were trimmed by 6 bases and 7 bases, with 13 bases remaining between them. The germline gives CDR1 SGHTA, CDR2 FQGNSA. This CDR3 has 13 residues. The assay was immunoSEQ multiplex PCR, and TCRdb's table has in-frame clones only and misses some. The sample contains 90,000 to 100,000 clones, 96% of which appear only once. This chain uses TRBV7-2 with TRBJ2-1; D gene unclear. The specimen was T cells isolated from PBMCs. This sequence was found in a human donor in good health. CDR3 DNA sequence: TGTGCCAGCAGGCAGTTGGCGCGGAATGAGCAGTTCTTC. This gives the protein CASRQLARNEQFF.